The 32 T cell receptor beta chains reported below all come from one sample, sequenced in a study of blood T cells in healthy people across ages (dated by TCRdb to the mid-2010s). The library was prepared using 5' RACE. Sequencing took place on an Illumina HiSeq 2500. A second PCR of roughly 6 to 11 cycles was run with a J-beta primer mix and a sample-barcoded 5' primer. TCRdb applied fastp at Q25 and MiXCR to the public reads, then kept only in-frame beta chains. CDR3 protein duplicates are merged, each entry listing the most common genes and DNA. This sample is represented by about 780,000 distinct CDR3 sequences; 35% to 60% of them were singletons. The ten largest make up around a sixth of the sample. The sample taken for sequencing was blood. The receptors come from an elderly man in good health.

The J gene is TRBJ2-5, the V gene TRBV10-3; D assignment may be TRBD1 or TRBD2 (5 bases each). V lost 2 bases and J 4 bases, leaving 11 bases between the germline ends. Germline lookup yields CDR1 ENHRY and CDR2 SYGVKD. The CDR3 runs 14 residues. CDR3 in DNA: TGTGCCATCAGTGAGAGGGGCGGAGGAGAGACCCAGTACTTC. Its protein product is CAISERGGGETQYF.

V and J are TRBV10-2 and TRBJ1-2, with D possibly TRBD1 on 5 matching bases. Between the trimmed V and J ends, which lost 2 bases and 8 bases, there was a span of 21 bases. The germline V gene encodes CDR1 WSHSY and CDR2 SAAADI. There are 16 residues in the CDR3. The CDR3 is CASSEGRRPGGGGYTF. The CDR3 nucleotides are TGCGCCAGCAGTGAGGGAAGGAGGCCTGGGGGTGGCGGCTACACCTTC.

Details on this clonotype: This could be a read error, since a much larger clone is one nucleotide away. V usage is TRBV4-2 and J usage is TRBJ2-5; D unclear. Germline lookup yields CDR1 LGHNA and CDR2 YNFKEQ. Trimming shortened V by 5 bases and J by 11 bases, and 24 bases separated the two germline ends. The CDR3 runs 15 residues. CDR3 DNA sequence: TGTGCCAGCAGCTCTGGAGATAGAAACTACAATGAGCAGTACTTC. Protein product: CASSSGDRNYNEQYF.

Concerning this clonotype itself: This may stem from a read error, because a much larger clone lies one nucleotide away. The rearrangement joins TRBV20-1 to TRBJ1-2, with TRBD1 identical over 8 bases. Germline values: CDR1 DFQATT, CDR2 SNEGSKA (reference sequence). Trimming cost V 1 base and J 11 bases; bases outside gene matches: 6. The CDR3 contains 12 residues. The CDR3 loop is CSARADRERYTF. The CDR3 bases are TGCAGTGCTAGAGCGGACAGGGAGAGGTACACCTTC.

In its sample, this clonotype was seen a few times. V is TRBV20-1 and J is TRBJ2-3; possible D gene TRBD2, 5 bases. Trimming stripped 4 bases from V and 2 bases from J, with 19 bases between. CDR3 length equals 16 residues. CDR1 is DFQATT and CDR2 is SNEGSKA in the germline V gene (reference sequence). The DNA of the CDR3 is TGCAGTGCTACCCCGACGGAGCTAGCCGACACAGATACGCAGTATTTT. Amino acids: CSATPTELADTDTQYF.

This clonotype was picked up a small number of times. CDR3 DNA: TGCAGCGTTAAGGGGGATAGCGGGATCCCCTACGAGCAGTACTTC. It specifies CSVKGDSGIPYEQYF. The V gene is TRBV29-1, the J gene TRBJ2-7; TRBD2 matches at 8 bases. CDR1 and CDR2 (germline): SQVTM, ANQGSEA. Trimming took 5 bases from V and 2 from J; bases not matched to a gene: 11. There are 15 residues in the CDR3.

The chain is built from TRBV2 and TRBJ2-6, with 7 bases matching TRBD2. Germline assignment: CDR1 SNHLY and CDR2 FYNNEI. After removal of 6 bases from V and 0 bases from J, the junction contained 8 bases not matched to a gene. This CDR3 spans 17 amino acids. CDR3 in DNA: TGTGCCAGCAGCGGCGGGGGTCCTCGCTCTGGGGCCAACGTCCTGACTTTC. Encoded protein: CASSGGGPRSGANVLTF.

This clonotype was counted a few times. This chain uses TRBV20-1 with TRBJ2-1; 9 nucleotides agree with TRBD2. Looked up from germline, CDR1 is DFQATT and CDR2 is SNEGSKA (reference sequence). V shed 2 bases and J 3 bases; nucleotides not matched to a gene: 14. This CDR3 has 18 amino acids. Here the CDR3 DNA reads TGCAGTGCTAGAATAGCGGGAGCATCCACCCACTTCTACAATGAGCAGTTCTTC. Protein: CSARIAGASTHFYNEQFF.

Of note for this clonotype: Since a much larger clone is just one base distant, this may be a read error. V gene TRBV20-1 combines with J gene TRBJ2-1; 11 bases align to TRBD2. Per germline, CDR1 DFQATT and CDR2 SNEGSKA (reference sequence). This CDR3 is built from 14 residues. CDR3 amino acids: CSAETSGTYNKQFF. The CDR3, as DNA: TGCAGTGCTGAGACTAGCGGGACTTACAATAAGCAGTTCTTC.

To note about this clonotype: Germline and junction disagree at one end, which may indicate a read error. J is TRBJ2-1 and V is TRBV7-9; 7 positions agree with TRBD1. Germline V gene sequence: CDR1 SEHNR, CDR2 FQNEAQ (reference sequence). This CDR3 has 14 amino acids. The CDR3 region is CACSRDSSYNEQFF. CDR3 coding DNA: TGTGCCTGCAGCCGGGACAGCTCCTACAATGAGCAGTTCTTC.

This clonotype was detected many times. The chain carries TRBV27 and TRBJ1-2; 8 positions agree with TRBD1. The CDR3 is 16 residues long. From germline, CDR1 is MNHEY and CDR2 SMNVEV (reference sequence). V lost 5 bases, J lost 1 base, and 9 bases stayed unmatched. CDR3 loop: CASSLRTGRDNYGYTF. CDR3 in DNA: TGTGCCAGCAGTCTACGGACAGGGAGGGATAACTATGGCTACACCTTC.

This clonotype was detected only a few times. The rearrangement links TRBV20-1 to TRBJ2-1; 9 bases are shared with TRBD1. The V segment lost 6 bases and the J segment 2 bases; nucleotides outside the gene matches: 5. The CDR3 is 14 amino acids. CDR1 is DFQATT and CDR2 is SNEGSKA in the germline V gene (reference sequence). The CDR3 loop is CSAFGQGTYNEQFF. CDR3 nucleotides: TGCAGTGCATTCGGACAGGGGACCTACAATGAGCAGTTCTTC.

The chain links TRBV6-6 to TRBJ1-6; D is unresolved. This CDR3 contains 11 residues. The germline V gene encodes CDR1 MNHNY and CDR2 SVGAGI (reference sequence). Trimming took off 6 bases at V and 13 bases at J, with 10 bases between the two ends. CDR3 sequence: CASSEMGPLHF. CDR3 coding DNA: TGTGCCAGCAGCGAAATGGGTCCCCTCCACTTT.

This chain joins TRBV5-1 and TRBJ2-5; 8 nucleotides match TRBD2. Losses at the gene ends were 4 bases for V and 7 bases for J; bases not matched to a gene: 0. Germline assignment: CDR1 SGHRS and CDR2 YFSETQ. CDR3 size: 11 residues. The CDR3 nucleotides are TGCGCCAGCAGCGGACTAGCGACCCAGTACTTC. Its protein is CASSGLATQYF.

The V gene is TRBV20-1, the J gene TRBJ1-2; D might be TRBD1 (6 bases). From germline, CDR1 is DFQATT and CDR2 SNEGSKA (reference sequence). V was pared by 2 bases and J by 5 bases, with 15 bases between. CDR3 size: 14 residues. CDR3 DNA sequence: TGCAGTGCTAGATTGACAGGTCAGGGGTATGGCTACACCTTC. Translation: CSARLTGQGYGYTF.

CDR3 sequence reads: CASSDVAGRVNEQFF. The CDR3, as DNA: TGTGCCAGCAGCGACGTAGCGGGAAGAGTTAATGAGCAGTTCTTC. The chain has TRBV9 and TRBJ2-1; 8 positions agree with TRBD2. Germline V gives CDR1 SGDLS, CDR2 YYNGEE. Trimming took 3 bases from V and 7 from J; bases not matched to a gene: 9. The length of the CDR3 is 15 residues.

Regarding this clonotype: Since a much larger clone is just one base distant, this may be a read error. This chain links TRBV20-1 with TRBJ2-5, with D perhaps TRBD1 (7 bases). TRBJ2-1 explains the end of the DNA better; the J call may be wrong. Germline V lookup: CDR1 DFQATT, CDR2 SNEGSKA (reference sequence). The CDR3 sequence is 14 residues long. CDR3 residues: CSARDARGEETQFF. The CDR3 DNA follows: TGCAGTGCTAGAGATGCCAGGGGGGAAGAGACCCAGTTCTTC.

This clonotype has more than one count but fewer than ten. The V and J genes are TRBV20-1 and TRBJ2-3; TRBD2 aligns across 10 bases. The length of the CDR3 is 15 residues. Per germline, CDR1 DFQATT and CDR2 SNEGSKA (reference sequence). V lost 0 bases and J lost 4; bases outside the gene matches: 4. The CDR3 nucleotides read TGCAGTGCTAGAGAAGGGGGACTAGCGTCAGATACGCAGTATTTT. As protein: CSAREGGLASDTQYF.

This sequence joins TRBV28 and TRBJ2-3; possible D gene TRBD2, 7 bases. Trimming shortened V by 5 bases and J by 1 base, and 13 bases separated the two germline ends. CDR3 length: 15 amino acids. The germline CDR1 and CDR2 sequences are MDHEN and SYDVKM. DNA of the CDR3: TGTGCCAGCAGTCCATACGGGGGGCGCACAGATACGCAGTATTTT. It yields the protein CASSPYGGRTDTQYF.

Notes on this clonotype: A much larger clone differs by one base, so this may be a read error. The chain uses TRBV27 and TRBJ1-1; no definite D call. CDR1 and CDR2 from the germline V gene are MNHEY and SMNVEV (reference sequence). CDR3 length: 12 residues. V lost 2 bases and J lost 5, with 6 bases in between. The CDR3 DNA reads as TGTGCCAGCAGTTTAAACGGGACTGAAGCTTTCTTT. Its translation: CASSLNGTEAFF.

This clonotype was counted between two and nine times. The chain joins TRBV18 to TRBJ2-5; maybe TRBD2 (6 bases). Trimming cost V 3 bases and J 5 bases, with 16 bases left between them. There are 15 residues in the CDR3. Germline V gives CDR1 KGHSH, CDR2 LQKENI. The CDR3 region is CASSPPSGGTETQYF. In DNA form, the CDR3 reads TGTGCCAGCTCACCCCCGAGTGGAGGGACGGAGACCCAGTACTTC.

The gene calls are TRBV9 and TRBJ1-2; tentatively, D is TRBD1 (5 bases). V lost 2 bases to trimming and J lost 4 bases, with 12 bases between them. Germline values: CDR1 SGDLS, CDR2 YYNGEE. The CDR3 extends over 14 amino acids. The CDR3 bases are TGTGCCAGCAGCGTGGGGCAGGATATCTATGGCTACACCTTC. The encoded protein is CASSVGQDIYGYTF.

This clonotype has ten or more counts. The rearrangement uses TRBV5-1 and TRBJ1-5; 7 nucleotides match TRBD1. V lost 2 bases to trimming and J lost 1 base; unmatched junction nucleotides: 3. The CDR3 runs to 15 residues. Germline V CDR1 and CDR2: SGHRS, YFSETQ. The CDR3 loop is CASSFTGASNQPQHF. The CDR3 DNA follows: TGCGCCAGCAGCTTTACAGGGGCGAGCAATCAGCCCCAGCATTTT.

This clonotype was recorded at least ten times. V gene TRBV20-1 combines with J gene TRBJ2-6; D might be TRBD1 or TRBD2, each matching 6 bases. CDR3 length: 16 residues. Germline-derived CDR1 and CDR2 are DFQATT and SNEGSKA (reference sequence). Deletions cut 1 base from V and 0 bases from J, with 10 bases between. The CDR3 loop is CSARAGALSGANVLTF. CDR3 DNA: TGCAGTGCTAGAGCGGGGGCTCTCTCTGGGGCCAACGTCCTGACTTTC.

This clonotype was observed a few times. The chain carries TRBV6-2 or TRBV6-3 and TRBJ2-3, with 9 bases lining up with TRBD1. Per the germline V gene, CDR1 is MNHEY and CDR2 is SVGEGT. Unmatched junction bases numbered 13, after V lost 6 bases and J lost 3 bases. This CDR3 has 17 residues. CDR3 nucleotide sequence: TGTGCCAGCAGACCACTGGTTCGGGACAGGGTAACAGATACGCAGTATTTT. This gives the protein CASRPLVRDRVTDTQYF.

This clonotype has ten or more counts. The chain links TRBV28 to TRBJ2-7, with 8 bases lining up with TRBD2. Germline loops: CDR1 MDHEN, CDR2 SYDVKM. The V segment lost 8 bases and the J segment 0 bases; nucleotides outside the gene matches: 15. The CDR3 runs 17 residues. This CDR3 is CASGVGFSAGASYEQYF. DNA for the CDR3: TGTGCCAGCGGGGTAGGGTTTTCAGCGGGAGCCTCCTACGAGCAGTACTTC.

CDR3 loop: CASSLGAAELDTQYF. The DNA for the CDR3 is TGTGCCAGCAGCTTGGGGGCAGCGGAGTTGGATACGCAGTATTTT. V and J are TRBV5-5 and TRBJ2-3, with D possibly TRBD2 on 5 matching bases. The CDR3 length is 15 residues. CDR1 and CDR2 from the germline V gene are SGHKS and YYEKEE (reference sequence). V was clipped by 0 bases and J by 6 bases, with 14 bases between them.

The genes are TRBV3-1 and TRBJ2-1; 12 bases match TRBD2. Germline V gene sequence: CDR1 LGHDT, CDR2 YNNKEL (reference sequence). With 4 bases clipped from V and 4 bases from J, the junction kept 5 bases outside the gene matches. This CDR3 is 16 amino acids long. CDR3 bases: TGTGCCAGCAGCCCCCGCGGGACTAGCGGGTACAATGAGCAGTTCTTC. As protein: CASSPRGTSGYNEQFF.

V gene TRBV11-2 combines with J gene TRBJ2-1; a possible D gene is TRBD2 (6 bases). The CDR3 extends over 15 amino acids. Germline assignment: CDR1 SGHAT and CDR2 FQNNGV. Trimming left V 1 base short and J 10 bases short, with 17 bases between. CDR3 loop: CASSLGTLARGEQFF. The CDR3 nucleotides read TGTGCCAGCAGCTTAGGGACACTAGCCCGCGGCGAGCAGTTCTTC.

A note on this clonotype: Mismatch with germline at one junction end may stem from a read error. Here the CDR3 reads CASSRQTQETQCF. Written as DNA, the CDR3 is TGTGCCAGCAGTCGGCAGACCCAAGAGACCCAGTGCTTC. The chain combines TRBV6-6 with TRBJ2-5, with D uncertain. Germline V gives CDR1 MNHNY, CDR2 SVGAGI (reference sequence). The CDR3 spans 13 residues.

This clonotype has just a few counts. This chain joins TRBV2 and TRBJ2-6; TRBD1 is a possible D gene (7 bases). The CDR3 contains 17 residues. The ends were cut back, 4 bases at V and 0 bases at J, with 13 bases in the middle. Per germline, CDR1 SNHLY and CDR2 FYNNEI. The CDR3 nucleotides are TGTGCCAGCAGTGCTCAGGGGGGTTACTCTGGGGCCAACGTCCTGACTTTC. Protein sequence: CASSAQGGYSGANVLTF. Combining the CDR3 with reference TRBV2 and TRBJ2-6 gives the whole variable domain EPEVTQTPSHQVTQMGQEVILRCVPISNHLYFYWYRQILGQKVEFLVSFYNNEISEKSEIFDDQFSVERPDGSNFTLKIRSTKLEDSAMYFCASSAQGGYSGANVLTFGAGSRLTVL.

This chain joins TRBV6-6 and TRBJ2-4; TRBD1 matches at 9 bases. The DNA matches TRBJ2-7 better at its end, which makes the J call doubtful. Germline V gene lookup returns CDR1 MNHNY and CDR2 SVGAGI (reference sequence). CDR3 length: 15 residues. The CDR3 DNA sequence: TGTGCCAGCAGTTCCCCTACAGGGGGCGCCTACGAGCAGTACTTC. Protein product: CASSSPTGGAYEQYF.